Reported below is one T cell receptor beta chain. Antigen specificity is unknown. The missing CDR3 end, 3 residues past where the read stops, is filled in from the germline J gene. Using immunoSEQ multiplex PCR, the repertoire was profiled, and TCRdb retains in-frame clones only, with some absent. This repertoire includes tens of thousands of clones. The CDR3 is made up of 13 amino acids. CDR1 is LNHDA and CDR2 is SQIVND in the germline V gene (reference sequence). V was shortened by 7 bases and J by 8 bases, with 14 bases between the two germline ends. These data are taken from a study of T cells in women clearing cervical HPV infection. Whole-study findings and limits: Richness differences could reflect unmeasured T-cell content per sample. It is unknown whether associations predate infection; no effector/memory or HPV-specific sorting. TRBV6-7 relative abundance averaged roughly 0.1% in cases and 0.15% to 0.2% in controls.

The rearrangement joins TRBV19 to TRBJ2-2, with TRBD2 as a possible D gene (6 bases). The sequence was obtained from a woman aged 18 to 69 with a cervical HPV16 infection that either progressed to CIN3+ or cleared (not recorded which). The sample was blood buffy coat. This chain's CDR3 is CASTSTAGGELFF. The CDR3 bases that were read are TGTGCCAGTACCTCGACGGCGGGGGGGGAG.